This TCR beta chain was captured in a study of cytomegalovirus exposure and HLA in healthy donors. Germline loops: CDR1 SGDLS, CDR2 YYNGEE. Trimming at V came to 0 bases and at J to 8 bases, leaving 8 bases not matched to a gene. The CDR3 totals 15 residues. Comments on this clone: Its matching antigen is unknown.

Whole-study results and caveats: Three of the chains that were CMV-associated were confirmed in vitro to be specific for CMV antigens.

TCRdb's copy holds only in-frame clones and misses some; the assay was immunoSEQ multiplex PCR. The table lists 100,000 to 150,000 clones, roughly 87% of them singletons. What was sequenced was PBMCs. The chain is built from TRBV9 and TRBJ2-1; 7 nucleotides align to TRBD1. The source is a woman aged 18-30 years in good health and CMV-seronegative. As DNA, the CDR3 is TGTGCCAGCAGCGTAGAAGGACAAGGGGGCGATGAGCAGTTCTTC. This encodes CASSVEGQGGDEQFF.